These 15 T cell receptor beta chains originate from one sample sequenced in a study of T cell responses to AZD1222 COVID-19 vaccine. Method: immunoSEQ multiplex PCR; TCRdb's copy keeps in-frame clones and lacks some. The profile shows fewer than 200,000 clones, about 90% of them singletons. Material: peripheral blood, obtained on day 0 of MenACWY control vaccination. The receptor set was obtained from an adult in good health.

This clone appeared a single time. The chain recombines TRBV27 with TRBJ2-3, with a possible D match to TRBD1 (7 bases). Trimming stripped 6 bases from V and 4 bases from J, with 17 bases between. Germline V gene sequence: CDR1 MNHEY, CDR2 SMNVEV (reference sequence). The CDR3 runs to 15 residues. CDR3 DNA sequence: TGTGCCAGCAGCCTGAGACAGGGACTGCCAGATACGCAGTATTTT. Translating it yields CASSLRQGLPDTQYF.

The V call is TRBV12-3 or TRBV12-4, the J call TRBJ2-1; D uncertain. V was shortened by 7 bases and J by 8 bases, with 12 bases between the two germline ends. The CDR3 totals 12 residues. CDR3 nucleotides: TGTGCCAGCACCAGGATTAGGGATGAGCAGTTCTTC. Amino acids: CASTRIRDEQFF.

This clone has only a few counts. CDR3: CASTRGGLADPTDTQYF. CDR3 nucleotides: TGTGCCAGCACCCGCGGAGGGCTAGCGGACCCCACAGATACGCAGTATTTT. The gene calls are TRBV7-6 and TRBJ2-3, with 7 bases that match TRBD2. This CDR3 is 17 amino acids long. From germline, CDR1 is SGHVS and CDR2 FNYEAQ. The V segment lost 7 bases and the J segment 2 bases; nucleotides outside the gene matches: 15.

The rearrangement joins TRBV24-1 to TRBJ2-7; D gene ambiguous. Trimming left V 3 bases short and J 0 bases short, with 5 bases between. Germline CDR1 KGHDR, CDR2 SFDVKD. CDR3 length: 13 amino acids. The chain's CDR3 is CATSDGVSYEQYF. CDR3 DNA: TGTGCCACCAGTGATGGGGTCTCCTACGAGCAGTACTTC.

The chain has TRBV7-9 and TRBJ1-5, with D possibly TRBD1 on 5 matching bases. The CDR3 length is 15 residues. CDR1 SEHNR and CDR2 FQNEAQ come from the germline V gene (reference sequence). V was shortened by 6 bases and J by 4 bases, with 16 bases between the two germline ends. CDR3 nucleotides: TGTGCCAGCAGTGACACGGACAACGGGAATCAGCCCCAGCATTTT. It translates to CASSDTDNGNQPQHF. The full variable domain, completed using reference TRBV7-9 and TRBJ1-5, is DTGVSQNPRHKITKRGQNVTFRCDPISEHNRLYWYRQTLGQGPEFLTYFQNEAQLEKSRLLSDRFSAERPKGSFSTLEIQRTEQGDSAMYLCASSDTDNGNQPQHFGDGTRLSIL.

The chain is built from TRBV7-9 and TRBJ2-7, with D possibly being TRBD1 (6 bases). V lost 4 bases to trimming and J lost 5 bases, with 15 bases between them. CDR3 length equals 14 residues. Germline V gene lookup returns CDR1 SEHNR and CDR2 FQNEAQ (reference sequence). CDR3 in DNA: TGTGCCAGCAGCTCCCAGGGAACAGGGAACGAGCAGTACTTC. Amino acids: CASSSQGTGNEQYF.

This clone was recorded once. The chain uses TRBV19 and TRBJ1-5; a possible D gene is TRBD1 (5 bases). CDR1 and CDR2 (germline): LNHDA, SQIVND (reference sequence). With 6 bases removed from V and 0 bases from J, the gap between germline ends came to 9 bases. The CDR3 has 14 amino acids. CDR3 in DNA: TGTGCCAGTAGCACACAGGTTAGCAATCAGCCCCAGCATTTT. It translates to CASSTQVSNQPQHF.

This sequence joins TRBV3-1 (or the pseudogene TRBV3-2) and TRBJ1-2, with TRBD1 matching 7 bases. Germline CDR1 reads LGHDT; CDR2 reads YNNKEL (reference sequence). With 4 bases clipped from V and 6 bases from J, the junction kept 8 bases outside the gene matches. The CDR3 loop spans 14 amino acids. CDR3 sequence: CASSPLQGRDGYTF. CDR3 nucleotide sequence: TGTGCCAGCAGCCCTCTACAGGGGAGGGATGGCTACACCTTC.

This clone was observed a handful of times. The chain couples TRBV28 to TRBJ2-6, with D perhaps TRBD1 (5 bases). The CDR3 contains 15 residues. V was pared by 8 bases and J by 0 bases, with 11 bases between. The germline V gene encodes CDR1 MDHEN and CDR2 SYDVKM. The CDR3 region is CASDSRNSGANVLTF. The CDR3 nucleotides are TGTGCCAGCGACAGTCGTAACTCTGGGGCCAACGTCCTGACTTTC.

The V gene is TRBV7-6, the J gene TRBJ2-2, with TRBD1 identical over 9 bases. This CDR3 has 15 residues. V dropped 6 bases and J dropped 4; count of bases not matched to a gene: 6. In germline, CDR1 is SGHVS, CDR2 FNYEAQ. The CDR3 DNA is TGTGCCAGCAGAACCGGGACAGGGCCCACCGGGGAGCTGTTTTTT. This codes for CASRTGTGPTGELFF.

V is TRBV7-3 and J is TRBJ2-1, with D perhaps TRBD2 (7 bases). This CDR3 has 17 amino acids. Germline CDR1 is SGHTA and CDR2 is FQGTGA. V was shortened by 5 bases and J by 0 bases, with 17 bases between the two germline ends. The CDR3 reads CASSAPGEGSSYNEQFF. The DNA of the CDR3 is TGTGCCAGCAGCGCTCCAGGGGAGGGGAGCTCCTACAATGAGCAGTTCTTC.

J is TRBJ1-1 and V is TRBV27; the D gene is possibly TRBD1 (5 bases). The CDR3 spans 13 residues. The V end lost 5 bases, the J end lost 1 base, and 8 bases lay between the germline ends. The V gene's germline CDR1 is MNHEY and CDR2 SMNVEV (reference sequence). CDR3 DNA sequence: TGTGCCAGCAGTCCCCAGGGGAACACTGAAGCTTTCTTT. Protein product: CASSPQGNTEAFF.

This clone was counted once. This rearrangement joins TRBV5-6 to TRBJ2-5; tentatively, D is TRBD2 (5 bases). V was pared by 0 bases and J by 1 base, with 7 bases between. Germline lookup yields CDR1 SGHDT and CDR2 YYEEEE. The CDR3 extends over 14 amino acids. In DNA, the CDR3 is TGTGCCAGCAGCTTGGCGGGGATCCAAGAGACCCAGTACTTC. This gives the protein CASSLAGIQETQYF.

The chain uses TRBV19 and TRBJ1-1; TRBD1 agrees at 7 bases. There are 16 residues in the CDR3. With V trimmed by 5 bases and J by 2 bases, 11 bases remained unmatched. Germline V CDR1 and CDR2: LNHDA, SQIVND (reference sequence). The CDR3 here is CASSGLDRSLNTEAFF. In DNA form, the CDR3 reads TGTGCCAGTAGTGGGCTGGACAGGTCCTTAAACACTGAAGCTTTCTTT.

The V call is TRBV11-2, the J call TRBJ2-3; D might be TRBD2 (5 bases). This CDR3 is 15 amino acids long. V was shortened by 5 bases and J by 0 bases, with 12 bases between the two germline ends. Germline V gene data show CDR1 as SGHAT and CDR2 as FQNNGV. DNA for the CDR3: TGTGCCAGCAGCATAGCTAGCTCTAGCACAGATACGCAGTATTTT. Its protein is CASSIASSSTDTQYF.